This record looks at one T cell receptor (beta chain) sequence and its context. Its antigen is unidentified. This entry comes from a study of beta chain features in type 1 diabetes. Study-wide findings and caveats: The study found that naive, central memory and Treg TCRB repertoires appeared more similar in patients than in healthy donors. When cDNA is sequenced, cells with high TCR expression could be over-represented. Diminished insertions and augmented deletions at VDJ junctions characterized type 1 diabetes patients.

Germline trimming cut 4 bases from V and 8 bases from J; bases unmatched to any gene: 12. The CDR3 length is 15 residues. Germline V CDR1 and CDR2: SGHRS, YFSETQ. The single heparinised draw taken from each donor contained around 110 mL of blood on average. Expressed TCRB transcripts got sequenced, as all isolated RNA was reverse transcribed. The method was immunoSEQ multiplex PCR; TCRdb's version includes in-frame clones alone and lacks a portion of them. The sample shows around 400,000 clones, around an eighth of them seen only once. V is TRBV5-1 and J is TRBJ1-1; 9 bases map to TRBD1. What was sequenced was naive CD4+ T cells from blood. The sequence was collected from a man between 18 and 35 years old in good health. CDR3 DNA sequence: TGCGCCAGCAGCGTCATGGGACAGGGTAGATCCGAAGCTTTCTTT. It translates to CASSVMGQGRSEAFF.